In this sample, the clone carrying this TCR beta chain turned up many times. The authors amplified TCR beta CDR3 regions from RNA transcripts. RT-PCR in the first round used HTBI primers; a second-round multiplex PCR followed. TCRdb reprocessed the multiplex PCR reads via MiXCR and lists one record per CDR3 protein. The repertoire holds under 200,000 distinct CDR3 sequences, with 30% to 45% as singletons. The sample originates from a study of Graves' ophthalmopathy and Graves' hyperthyroidism. The CDR3 extends over 15 amino acids. Germline CDR1 LGHDT, CDR2 YNNKEL (reference sequence). The ends lost 2 bases at V and 10 bases at J; junction bases unmatched: 6.

The receptor was isolated from a woman aged 40 to 50 with Graves' ophthalmopathy. The specimen sequenced was peripheral blood. The rearrangement links TRBV3-1 to TRBJ1-6, with 9 bases identical to TRBD1. CDR3 sequence reads: CASSQLDRGESPLHF. CDR3 sequence (DNA): TGTGCCAGCAGCCAATTGGACAGGGGAGAATCACCCCTCCACTTT.